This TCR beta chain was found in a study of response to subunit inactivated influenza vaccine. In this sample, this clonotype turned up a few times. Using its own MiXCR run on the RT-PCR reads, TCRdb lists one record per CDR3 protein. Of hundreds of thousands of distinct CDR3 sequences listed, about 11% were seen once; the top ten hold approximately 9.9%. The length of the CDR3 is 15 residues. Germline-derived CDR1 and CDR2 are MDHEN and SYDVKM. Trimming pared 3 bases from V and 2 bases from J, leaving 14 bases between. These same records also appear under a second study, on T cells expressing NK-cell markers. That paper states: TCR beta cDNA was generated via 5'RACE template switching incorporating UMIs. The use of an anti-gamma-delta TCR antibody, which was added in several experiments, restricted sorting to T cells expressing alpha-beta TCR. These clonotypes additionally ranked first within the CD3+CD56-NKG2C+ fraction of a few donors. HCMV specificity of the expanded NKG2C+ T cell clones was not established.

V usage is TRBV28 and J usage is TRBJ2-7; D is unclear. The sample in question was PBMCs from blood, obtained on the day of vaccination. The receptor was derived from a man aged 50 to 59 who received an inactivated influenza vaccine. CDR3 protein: CASSFGFGQTYEQYF. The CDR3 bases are TGTGCCAGCAGTTTTGGATTCGGCCAGACCTACGAGCAGTACTTC.